This T cell receptor beta chain was retrieved from a study of blood T cell repertoires in COVID-19. Study in general: Italy, Spain and the United States were the sources of the convalescent and acute COVID-19 samples.

Authors' analysis steps: Using reference gene primer amplification, nucleated cell counts were estimated. Assay used: immunoSEQ multiplex PCR; TCRdb lists only in-frame clones, some missing. D and trimming come from the DNA, and the V and J calls and clone size come from that table. Altogether about 330,000 clones are present, 70% to 90% being singletons, with the ten largest covering around 6%. Trimming took off 0 bases at V and 0 bases at J, with 10 bases between the two ends. Looked up from germline, CDR1 is SGHRS and CDR2 is YFSETQ. The CDR3 covers 16 residues. The chain has TRBV5-1 and TRBJ1-3; D not resolved. The clonotype comes from a woman between 25 and 40 years old who had recovered from COVID-19. Sequencing used PBMCs or T cells enriched from blood (not recorded which). The CDR3 DNA reads TGCGCCAGCAGCTTGGCCGGGGTAGACTCTGGAAACACCATATATTTT. Amino acid sequence: CASSLAGVDSGNTIYF.